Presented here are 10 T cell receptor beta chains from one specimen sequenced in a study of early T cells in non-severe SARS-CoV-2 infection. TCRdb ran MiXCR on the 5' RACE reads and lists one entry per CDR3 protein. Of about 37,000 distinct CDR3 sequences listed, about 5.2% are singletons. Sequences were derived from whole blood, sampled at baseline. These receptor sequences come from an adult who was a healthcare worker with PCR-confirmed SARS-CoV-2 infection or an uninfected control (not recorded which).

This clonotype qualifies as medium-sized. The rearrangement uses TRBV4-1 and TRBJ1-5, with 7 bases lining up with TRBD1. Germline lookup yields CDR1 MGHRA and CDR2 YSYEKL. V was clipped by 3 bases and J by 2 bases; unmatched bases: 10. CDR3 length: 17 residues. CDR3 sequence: CASSQGLRGRRNQPQHF. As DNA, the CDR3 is TGCGCCAGCAGCCAGGGACTTAGGGGGCGTCGCAATCAGCCCCAGCATTTT.

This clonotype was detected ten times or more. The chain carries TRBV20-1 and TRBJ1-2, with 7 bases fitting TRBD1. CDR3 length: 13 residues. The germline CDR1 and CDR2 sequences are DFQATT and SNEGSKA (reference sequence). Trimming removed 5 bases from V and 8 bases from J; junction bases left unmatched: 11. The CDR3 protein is CSAPRGAGAGYTF. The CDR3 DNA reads TGCAGTGCTCCCAGGGGGGCAGGGGCCGGCTACACCTTC.

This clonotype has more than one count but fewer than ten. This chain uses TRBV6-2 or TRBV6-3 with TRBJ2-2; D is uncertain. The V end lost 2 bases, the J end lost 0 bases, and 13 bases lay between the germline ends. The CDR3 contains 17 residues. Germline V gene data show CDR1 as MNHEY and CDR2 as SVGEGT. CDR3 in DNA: TGTGCCAGCAGTTACCCCGCTAGACTCGCGAACACCGGGGAGCTGTTTTTT. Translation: CASSYPARLANTGELFF.

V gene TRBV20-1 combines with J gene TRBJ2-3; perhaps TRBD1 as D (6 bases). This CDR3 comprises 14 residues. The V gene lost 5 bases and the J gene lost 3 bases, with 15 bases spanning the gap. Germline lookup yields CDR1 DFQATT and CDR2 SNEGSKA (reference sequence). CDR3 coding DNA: TGCAGTGCTGCCCTGAGGGGGAGAACAGATACGCAGTATTTT. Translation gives CSAALRGRTDTQYF.

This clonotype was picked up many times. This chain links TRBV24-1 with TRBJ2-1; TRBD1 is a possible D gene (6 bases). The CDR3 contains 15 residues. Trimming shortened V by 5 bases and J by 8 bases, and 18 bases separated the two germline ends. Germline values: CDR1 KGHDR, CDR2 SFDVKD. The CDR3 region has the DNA TGTGCCACCAGTGTAGGGGGTACGCTGGTGGATGAGCAGTTCTTC. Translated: CATSVGGTLVDEQFF.

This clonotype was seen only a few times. The CDR3 here is CSAHDAWGQGATEAFF. Written as DNA, the CDR3 is TGCAGTGCCCACGACGCTTGGGGACAGGGGGCTACTGAAGCTTTCTTT. The chain has TRBV20-1 and TRBJ1-1, with TRBD1 matching over 12 bases. The CDR3 runs to 16 residues. From germline, CDR1 is DFQATT and CDR2 SNEGSKA (reference sequence). Losses at the gene ends were 6 bases for V and 5 bases for J; bases not matched to a gene: 13.

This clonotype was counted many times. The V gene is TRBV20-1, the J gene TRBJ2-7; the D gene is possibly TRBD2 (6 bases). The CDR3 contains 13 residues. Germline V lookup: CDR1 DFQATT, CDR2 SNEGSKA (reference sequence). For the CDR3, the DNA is TGCAGCGGTGCAGGGACTTCGACCTACGAGCAGTACTTC. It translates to CSGAGTSTYEQYF.

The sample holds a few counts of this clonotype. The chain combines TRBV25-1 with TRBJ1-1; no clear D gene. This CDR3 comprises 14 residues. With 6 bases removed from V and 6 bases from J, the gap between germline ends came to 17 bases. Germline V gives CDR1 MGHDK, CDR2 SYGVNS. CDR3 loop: CASSRPDGSAEAFF. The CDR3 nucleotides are TGTGCCAGCAGCCGACCGGACGGGAGCGCTGAAGCTTTCTTT. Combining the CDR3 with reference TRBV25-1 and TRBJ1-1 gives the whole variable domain EADIYQTPRYLVIGTGKKITLECSQTMGHDKMYWYQQDPGMELHLIHYSYGVNSTEKGDLSSESTVSRIRTEHFPLTLESARPSHTSQYLCASSRPDGSAEAFFGQGTRLTVV.

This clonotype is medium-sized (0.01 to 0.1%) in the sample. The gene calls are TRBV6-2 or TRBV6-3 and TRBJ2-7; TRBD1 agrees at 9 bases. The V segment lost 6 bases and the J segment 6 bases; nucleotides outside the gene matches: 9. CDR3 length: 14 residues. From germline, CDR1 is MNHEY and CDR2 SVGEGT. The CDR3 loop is CASRRQGVTAEQYV. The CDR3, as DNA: TGTGCCAGCAGGAGACAGGGGGTTACAGCCGAGCAGTACGTC.

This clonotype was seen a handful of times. CDR3 sequence: CASSYSTWTYGYTF. In nucleotides, the CDR3 is TGTGCCAGCAGTTACTCGACGTGGACCTATGGCTACACCTTC. V and J are TRBV6-2 or TRBV6-3 and TRBJ1-2; D gene ambiguous. V lost 0 bases and J lost 4, with 9 bases in between. Germline assignment: CDR1 MNHEY and CDR2 SVGEGT. CDR3 length equals 14 residues.